The next 24 T cell receptor beta chains were all read from a single sample in a study of identical twins. TCRdb recomputed calls from the 5' RACE reads with MiXCR, one row per CDR3 protein. Among hundreds of thousands of distinct CDR3 sequences listed, around 6.6% were seen once. These records were also assigned to another study, of yellow fever vaccine responses in identical twins.

The sample was memory (CD45RO+) T cells sorted from blood. The receptors shown here come from a young woman in good health.

The chain links TRBV4-1 to TRBJ2-5; weak D call: TRBD2 (6 bases). Deletions cut 2 bases from V and 2 bases from J, with 12 bases between. This CDR3 has 15 amino acids. Per the germline V gene, CDR1 is MGHRA and CDR2 is YSYEKL. The CDR3 region is CASSQLGLVQETQYF. The CDR3, as DNA: TGCGCCAGCAGCCAATTGGGACTGGTTCAAGAGACCCAGTACTTC.

This clonotype was detected ten times or more. The chain employs TRBV5-1 and TRBJ1-4; D call uncertain. The CDR3 is 14 amino acids. Trimming pared 0 bases from V and 6 bases from J, leaving 9 bases between. Germline V gene lookup returns CDR1 SGHRS and CDR2 YFSETQ. Written as DNA, the CDR3 is TGCGCCAGCAGCTTGGGCAGGACTGATGAAAAACTGTTTTTT. It yields the protein CASSLGRTDEKLFF.

This clonotype has ten or more counts. The V call is TRBV3-1, the J call TRBJ2-7; the D gene is possibly TRBD2 (5 bases). The ends were cut back, 4 bases at V and 4 bases at J, with 11 bases in the middle. Germline V gene lookup returns CDR1 LGHDT and CDR2 YNNKEL (reference sequence). The CDR3 has 13 amino acids. CDR3 amino acids: CASSLNPGYEQYV. CDR3 nucleotides: TGTGCCAGCAGCCTAAACCCGGGGTACGAGCAGTACGTC.

This clonotype has a count of ten or more. The chain employs TRBV12-3 or TRBV12-4 and TRBJ1-3; D is undetermined. The CDR3 runs to 15 residues. V lost 6 bases, J lost 0 bases, and 12 bases lay in between. CDR3 sequence reads: CASRGGFFSGNTIYF. CDR3 DNA: TGTGCCAGCAGGGGAGGCTTTTTCTCTGGAAACACCATATATTTT.

The chain links TRBV12-3 or TRBV12-4 to TRBJ1-1; D may be TRBD1 (5 bases). This CDR3 has 14 amino acids. Trimming cost V 6 bases and J 6 bases, with 17 bases left between them. CDR3: CASRPNEGRAEAFF. CDR3 nucleotide sequence: TGTGCCAGCAGGCCGAACGAGGGACGGGCTGAAGCTTTCTTT.

Many counts were recorded for this clonotype. The chain has TRBV5-1 and TRBJ2-3; the D gene is possibly TRBD1 (5 bases). V lost 3 bases to trimming and J lost 6 bases, with 14 bases between them. Germline-derived CDR1 and CDR2 are SGHRS and YFSETQ. The CDR3 sequence is 14 residues long. CDR3 nucleotides: TGCGCCAGCAGCTACCTGGACATGTCCGATACGCAGTATTTT. Protein product: CASSYLDMSDTQYF.

This clonotype was found many times. V gene TRBV4-1 combines with J gene TRBJ2-7; the D is unclear. V lost 2 bases, J lost 4 bases, and 3 bases lay in between. This CDR3 spans 11 amino acids. Germline V gene data show CDR1 as MGHRA and CDR2 as YSYEKL. The CDR3 coding sequence is TGCGCCAGCAGCCAACCGTACGAGCAGTACGTC. Protein: CASSQPYEQYV.

This clonotype came up a few times. This chain connects TRBV6-6 to TRBJ1-4; D is unclear. Germline V gene lookup returns CDR1 MNHNY and CDR2 SVGAGI (reference sequence). This CDR3 is built from 12 residues. Trimming took 0 bases from V and 7 from J, leaving 3 bases between them. The CDR3 DNA reads TGTGCCAGCAGTTACTCGATTGAAAAACTGTTTTTT. It is translated as CASSYSIEKLFF.

This clonotype was counted between two and nine times. This chain links TRBV4-2 with TRBJ2-5; 9 bases are shared with TRBD2. V lost 0 bases to trimming and J lost 5 bases; unmatched junction nucleotides: 7. The CDR3 has 16 residues. The germline gives CDR1 LGHNA, CDR2 YNFKEQ. This CDR3 reads CASSQDGAGGLETQYF. CDR3 nucleotide sequence: TGTGCCAGCAGCCAAGACGGGGCGGGGGGGCTGGAGACCCAGTACTTC.

This clonotype was seen many times. The chain links TRBV29-1 to TRBJ2-1, with D possibly TRBD2 on 5 matching bases. Germline loops: CDR1 SQVTM, CDR2 ANQGSEA. The CDR3 is 13 amino acids. The V and J ends lost 6 bases and 0 bases respectively, with 9 bases between them. CDR3 region: CSVRTGSYNEQFF. Here the CDR3 DNA reads TGCAGCGTCCGGACTGGCTCCTACAATGAGCAGTTCTTC.

This clonotype turned up a few times. This rearrangement joins TRBV20-1 to TRBJ2-1, with 11 positions matching TRBD1. CDR1 and CDR2 from the germline V gene are DFQATT and SNEGSKA (reference sequence). V gave up 6 bases and J gave up 7 bases; unmatched junction bases: 11. The CDR3 consists of 15 residues. This CDR3 reads CSARPPDRGRNEQFF. DNA for the CDR3: TGCAGTGCCCGACCCCCGGACAGGGGGCGTAATGAGCAGTTCTTC.

There are a few counts of this clonotype. V usage is TRBV2 and J usage is TRBJ2-1, with D possibly TRBD2 on 6 matching bases. The CDR3 covers 16 residues. Trimming removed 6 bases at V and 0 bases at J, with 15 bases between. Germline V gene lookup returns CDR1 SNHLY and CDR2 FYNNEI. CDR3 residues: CASRETSIVSYNEQFF. The DNA for the CDR3 is TGTGCCAGCAGAGAGACTAGTATCGTCTCCTACAATGAGCAGTTCTTC.

A few counts support this clonotype. The chain is built from TRBV29-1 and TRBJ2-7; the D call may be TRBD1 or TRBD2 (6 bases each). V was clipped by 7 bases and J by 1 base, with 14 bases between them. The germline gives CDR1 SQVTM, CDR2 ANQGSEA. The CDR3 runs 13 residues. The CDR3 DNA sequence: TGCAGCGGTTCAGGGGAGGCTTCCTACGAGCAGTACGTC. Residues: CSGSGEASYEQYV.

This clonotype was seen only a few times. The chain couples TRBV20-1 to TRBJ2-3; 11 bases line up with TRBD2. There are 17 residues in the CDR3. The trim removed 0 bases at V and 4 bases at J, leaving 9 bases unmatched. Germline V gene lookup returns CDR1 DFQATT and CDR2 SNEGSKA (reference sequence). The CDR3 region is CSARDLIAGGGADTQYF. The DNA of the CDR3 is TGCAGTGCTAGAGATCTAATAGCGGGAGGGGGGGCAGATACGCAGTATTTT.

This clonotype was picked up a small number of times. CDR3 loop: CASSLGWGEPYNEQFF. Written as DNA, the CDR3 is TGTGCCAGCAGCCTCGGCTGGGGGGAGCCCTACAATGAGCAGTTCTTC. This chain joins TRBV7-2 and TRBJ2-1; D perhaps matches TRBD2 (6 bases). The V gene lost 5 bases and the J gene lost 2 bases, with 16 bases spanning the gap. Germline V gene data show CDR1 as SGHTA and CDR2 as FQGNSA. The CDR3 sequence is 16 residues long.

This clonotype was found many times. The V gene is TRBV4-1, the J gene TRBJ2-1, with 9 bases identical to TRBD2. V shed 5 bases, J shed 9 bases, and the junction held 14 bases outside the gene matches. The CDR3 is made up of 16 amino acids. Germline V gene lookup returns CDR1 MGHRA and CDR2 YSYEKL. CDR3 DNA sequence: TGCGCCAGCAGCAACTCACCGGGACTAGCTTATGGTGAGCAGTTCTTC. This translates into CASSNSPGLAYGEQFF.

This clonotype occurred a few times. The chain employs TRBV7-2 and TRBJ2-3, with D hard to call. Germline CDR1 reads SGHTA; CDR2 reads FQGNSA. V lost 0 bases to trimming and J lost 2 bases, with 6 bases between them. This CDR3 has 14 amino acids. For the CDR3, the DNA is TGTGCCAGCAGCTTAGCGCCCTTCACAGATACGCAGTATTTT. This gives the protein CASSLAPFTDTQYF.

This clonotype was observed at least ten times. V and J are TRBV20-1 and TRBJ1-1; the D gene is possibly TRBD1 (6 bases). The CDR3 is 14 amino acids. Trimming removed 3 bases at V and 4 bases at J, with 15 bases between. Per germline, CDR1 DFQATT and CDR2 SNEGSKA (reference sequence). In DNA form, the CDR3 reads TGCAGTGCTAGCCAGGGGCGCAGAAGCACTGAAGCTTTCTTT. This sequence encodes CSASQGRRSTEAFF.

With respect to this clonotype: At one end, the junction sequence differs from germline, possibly due to a read error. The chain recombines TRBV18 with TRBJ2-5, with TRBD1 as a possible D gene (6 bases). This CDR3 has 15 amino acids. From germline, CDR1 is KGHSH and CDR2 LQKENI. CDR3 amino acids: CASSPLQGNQETQYF. In nucleotides, the CDR3 is TGTGCCAGCTCCCCACTACAGGGAAACCAAGAGACCCAGTACTTC.

This clonotype was found a few times. The chain joins TRBV6-1 to TRBJ2-7, with TRBD2 as a possible D gene (5 bases). The CDR3 contains 14 residues. Trimming took off 6 bases at V and 5 bases at J, with 17 bases between the two ends. CDR1 MNHNS and CDR2 SASEGT come from the germline V gene. This chain's CDR3 is CASSDDRGFHEQYV. The CDR3 DNA follows: TGTGCCAGCAGCGACGACCGGGGATTCCACGAGCAGTACGTC.

This clonotype was counted at least ten times. The chain has TRBV20-1 and TRBJ2-1; TRBD2 matches 8 bases. Looked up from germline, CDR1 is DFQATT and CDR2 is SNEGSKA (reference sequence). CDR3 length equals 15 residues. V gave up 0 bases and J gave up 4 bases; unmatched junction bases: 5. The CDR3 DNA reads as TGCAGTGCTAGAGATCTAGAGCGGGAGTACAATGAGCAGTTCTTC. This gives the protein CSARDLEREYNEQFF.

This clonotype was counted many times. CDR3 in amino acids: CASSLDGSVTQYF. CDR3 sequence (DNA): TGTGCCAGCAGCTTAGATGGTAGCGTGACCCAGTACTTC. The chain couples TRBV7-9 to TRBJ2-5, with D possibly matching TRBD2 (5 bases). From germline, CDR1 is SEHNR and CDR2 FQNEAQ (reference sequence). CDR3 length: 13 residues. Trimming stripped 1 base from V and 7 bases from J, with 10 bases between.

This clonotype was counted ten times or more. The rearrangement uses TRBV6-1 and TRBJ2-7, with a weak D call TRBD2 (5 bases). Germline V gives CDR1 MNHNS, CDR2 SASEGT. The V gene lost 6 bases and the J gene lost 2 bases, with 17 bases spanning the gap. CDR3 length: 15 residues. The CDR3 spells CASSRGVSLAYEQYF. Here the CDR3 DNA reads TGTGCCAGCAGCCGGGGAGTCTCCCTGGCCTACGAGCAGTACTTC.

This rearrangement joins TRBV27 to TRBJ2-2, with 11 bases lining up with TRBD2. Germline V gives CDR1 MNHEY, CDR2 SMNVEV (reference sequence). CDR3 length: 16 residues. With V trimmed by 6 bases and J by 7 bases, 10 bases remained unmatched. CDR3 protein: CASSLLAGESYGELFF. In DNA, the CDR3 is TGTGCCAGCAGCCTACTAGCGGGGGAATCATACGGGGAGCTGTTTTTT.